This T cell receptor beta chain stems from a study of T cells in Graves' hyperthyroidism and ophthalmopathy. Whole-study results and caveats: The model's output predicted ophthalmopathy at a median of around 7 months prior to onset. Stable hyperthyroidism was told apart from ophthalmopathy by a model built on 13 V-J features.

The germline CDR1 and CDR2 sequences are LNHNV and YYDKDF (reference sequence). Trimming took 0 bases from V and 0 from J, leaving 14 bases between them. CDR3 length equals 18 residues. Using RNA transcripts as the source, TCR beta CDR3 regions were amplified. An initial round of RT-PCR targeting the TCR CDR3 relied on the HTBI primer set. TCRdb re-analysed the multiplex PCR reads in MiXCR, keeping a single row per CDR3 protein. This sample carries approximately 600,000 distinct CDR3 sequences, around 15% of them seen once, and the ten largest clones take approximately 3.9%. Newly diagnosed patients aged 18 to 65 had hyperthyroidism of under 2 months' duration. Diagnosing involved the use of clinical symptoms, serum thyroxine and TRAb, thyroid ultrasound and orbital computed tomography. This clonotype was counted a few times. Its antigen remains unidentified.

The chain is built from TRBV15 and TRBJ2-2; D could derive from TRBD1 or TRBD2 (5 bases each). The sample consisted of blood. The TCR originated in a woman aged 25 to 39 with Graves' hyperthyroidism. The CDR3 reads CATSRDPPGTANTGELFF. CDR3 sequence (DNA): TGTGCCACCAGCAGAGATCCCCCCGGGACCGCGAACACCGGGGAGCTGTTTTTT.